This is a list of T cell receptor beta chains from one sample in a study of CD8 T cells in Susac syndrome. Using its own MiXCR run on the immunoSEQ multiplex PCR reads, TCRdb lists one record per CDR3 protein. The sample records 250,000 to 300,000 distinct CDR3 sequences, about 88% being singletons. Sequenced input: CD8+ T cells from PBMCs. The receptor source for this set is a human donor with multiple sclerosis. CDR3s include the opening cysteine and the closing phenylalanine or tryptophan. Fields, in order: D gene, CDR3 length, J gene, clone size, V gene, CDR3 protein, CDR3 DNA. D genes are given only for firm matches. Expanded clones are given a class, and other clones once, few, many or no size at all.

TRBD2,15,TRBJ2-7,.,TRBV5-1,CASSLTGLATYEQYF,TGCGCCAGCAGCTTGACGGGACTAGCGACCTACGAGCAGTACTTC
.,15,TRBJ2-7,.,TRBV27,CASSLSRGGDYEQYF,TGTGCCAGCAGTTTAAGCAGGGGGGGGGACTACGAGCAGTACTTC
.,11,TRBJ2-7,.,TRBV29-1,CSVEAGQEQYF,TGCAGCGTTGAGGCAGGGCAAGAGCAGTACTTC
TRBD1,15,TRBJ1-2,.,TRBV7-9,CASSAGQGDAGGYTF,TGTGCCAGCAGCGCCGGACAGGGGGATGCTGGTGGCTACACCTTC
TRBD2,17,TRBJ2-3,.,TRBV11-1,CASSSRFGGSHPDTQYF,TGTGCCAGCAGCTCCCGATTTGGCGGGAGTCACCCAGATACGCAGTATTTT
TRBD2,15,TRBJ2-7,.,TRBV10-3,CASQEFGGGPYEQYF,TGTGCCAGCCAAGAGTTTGGGGGAGGGCCCTACGAGCAGTACTTC
.,14,TRBJ2-7,.,TRBV12-3/TRBV12-4,CASSNTRQNPHPGF,TGTGCCAGCAGTAATACCCGACAGAACCCACACCCAGGCTTC
.,14,TRBJ2-7,few,TRBV9,CASSVGGSAYEQYF,TGTGCCAGCAGCGTAGGTGGCAGTGCCTACGAGCAGTACTTC
TRBD1,14,TRBJ2-3,.,TRBV29-1,CRRQGNSSTDTQYF,TGCAGAAGACAGGGCAATTCTAGCACAGATACGCAGTATTTT
.,14,TRBJ2-3,.,TRBV27,CASSWGPPDGTQYF,TGTGCCAGCAGTTGGGGACCCCCCGATGGTACGCAGTATTTT
TRBD1,15,TRBJ1-3,once,TRBV28,CASSLMDRMENTIYF,TGTGCCAGCAGTTTGATGGACAGGATGGAAAACACCATATATTTT
TRBD2,13,TRBJ2-7,once,TRBV20-1,CSAGLAATYEQYF,TGCAGTGCTGGTCTAGCGGCGACCTACGAGCAGTACTTC
.,17,TRBJ2-6,.,TRBV6-5,CASSYAGLPSGANVLTF,TGTGCCAGCAGTTACGCGGGCCTTCCCTCTGGGGCCAACGTCCTGACTTTC
.,13,TRBJ2-1,.,TRBV28,CASALLQYNEQFF,TGTGCCAGCGCCCTCCTTCAGTACAATGAGCAGTTCTTC
.,13,TRBJ2-7,.,TRBV19,CASSAGPSYEQYF,TGTGCCAGTAGCGCCGGGCCATCCTACGAGCAGTACTTC
.,14,TRBJ2-2,.,TRBV13,CASRTGVNTGELFF,TGTGCCAGCAGAACGGGAGTGAACACCGGGGAGCTGTTTTTT
.,13,TRBJ1-2,.,TRBV27,CASSLDLNYGYTF,TGTGCCAGCAGTTTGGACCTAAACTATGGCTACACCTTC
TRBD1,14,TRBJ2-7,.,TRBV6-1,CASLLRGTSYEQYF,TGTGCCAGCCTACTCAGGGGGACCTCCTACGAGCAGTACTTC
TRBD1,16,TRBJ1-5,once,TRBV20-1,CSASSAGGGHNQPQHF,TGCAGTGCTAGTAGTGCAGGGGGCGGCCACAATCAGCCCCAGCATTTT
TRBD2,18,TRBJ2-1,.,TRBV29-1,CSVDGLAGGPSSYNEQFF,TGCAGCGTTGATGGGCTAGCGGGAGGGCCTAGCTCCTACAATGAGCAGTTCTTC
.,13,TRBJ2-2,once,TRBV20-1,CSARAGDTGELFF,TGCAGTGCTAGAGCTGGGGACACCGGGGAGCTGTTTTTT
TRBD1,15,TRBJ2-5,once,TRBV5-5,CASSLWAGGEETQYF,TGTGCCAGCAGCTTGTGGGCAGGGGGAGAAGAGACCCAGTACTTC
.,13,TRBJ1-1,.,TRBV11-2,CASSPWGETEAFF,TGTGCCAGCAGCCCTTGGGGGGAAACTGAAGCTTTCTTT
TRBD1,22,TRBJ2-2,.,TRBV4-3,CASSQDFPWDRDSTSNTGELFF,TGCGCCAGCAGCCAAGATTTTCCGTGGGACAGGGACTCAACTTCGAACACCGGGGAGCTGTTTTTT
.,14,TRBJ1-2,.,TRBV16,CASSPFWGDYGYTF,TGTGCCAGCAGCCCGTTCTGGGGTGACTATGGCTACACCTTC
.,14,TRBJ2-5,.,TRBV5-5,CASSFSGDQETQYF,TGTGCCAGCAGCTTCTCAGGGGACCAAGAGACCCAGTACTTC
TRBD2,15,TRBJ2-2,.,TRBV7-9,CASSHGTTDTGELFF,TGTGCCAGCAGCCACGGGACTACCGACACCGGGGAGCTGTTTTTT
.,12,TRBJ2-1,.,TRBV7-9,CASSRTDNEQFF,TGTGCCAGCAGCAGAACAGACAATGAGCAGTTCTTC
.,15,TRBJ1-1,.,TRBV7-9,CASSSSQGSNTEAFF,TGTGCCAGCAGCTCCTCACAGGGATCGAACACTGAAGCTTTCTTT
.,13,TRBJ2-5,.,TRBV4-3,CASSQDGPGTQYF,TGCGCCAGCAGCCAAGACGGGCCGGGGACCCAGTACTTC
TRBD1,15,TRBJ1-4,.,TRBV28,CASSPQGAIGEKLFF,TGTGCCAGCAGCCCACAGGGGGCTATCGGTGAAAAACTGTTTTTT
.,18,TRBJ2-3,.,TRBV12-3/TRBV12-4,CASSQFNQGGHSTDTQYF,TGTGCCAGCAGCCAATTTAACCAGGGTGGGCATAGCACAGATACGCAGTATTTT
.,14,TRBJ1-6,.,TRBV4-1,CASSQERGNSPLHF,TGCGCCAGCAGCCAAGAACGGGGAAATTCACCCCTCCACTTT
TRBD2,15,TRBJ2-2,.,TRBV20-1,CSARGGRVETGELFF,TGCAGTGCTAGAGGGGGGAGGGTTGAAACCGGGGAGCTGTTTTTT
TRBD1,17,TRBJ2-3,.,TRBV7-3,CASSLGIGQGLTDTQYF,TGTGCCAGCAGCTTAGGCATAGGACAGGGCCTCACAGATACGCAGTATTTT
.,11,TRBJ2-7,.,TRBV27,CASASADEQYF,TGTGCCAGCGCCTCCGCCGACGAGCAGTACTTC
TRBD2,16,TRBJ2-1,.,TRBV7-8,CASTQGWRGGRNEQFF,TGTGCCAGCACCCAGGGTTGGCGGGGGGGTAGAAATGAGCAGTTCTTC
TRBD1,14,TRBJ1-4,.,TRBV29-1,CSVGHGQGGEKLFF,TGCAGCGTTGGCCACGGACAGGGCGGAGAAAAACTGTTTTTT
.,15,TRBJ1-5,once,TRBV9,CASSVGGGKDQPQHF,TGTGCCAGCAGCGTAGGTGGTGGGAAGGATCAGCCCCAGCATTTT
TRBD1,14,TRBJ1-2,once,TRBV28,CATTVQGGPGGYTF,TGTGCCACCACAGTCCAGGGGGGGCCGGGTGGCTACACCTTC
.,15,TRBJ1-1,.,TRBV5-6,CASSSPGRLNTEAFF,TGTGCCAGCAGCTCCCCGGGACGCCTGAACACTGAAGCTTTCTTT
.,14,TRBJ1-1,.,TRBV12-3/TRBV12-4,CASSSGTTNTEAFF,TGTGCCAGCAGTTCCGGGACCACGAACACTGAAGCTTTCTTT
.,14,TRBJ1-5,.,TRBV27,CASTNIGGNQPQHF,TGTGCCAGCACAAATATCGGGGGCAATCAGCCCCAGCATTTT
TRBD2,15,TRBJ2-7,.,TRBV4-3,CASSQELRELDEQYF,TGCGCCAGCAGCCAAGAGTTGCGGGAGTTGGACGAGCAGTACTTC
.,14,TRBJ1-1,.,TRBV28,CASSFWKSMTEAFF,TGTGCCAGCAGTTTCTGGAAGTCGATGACTGAAGCTTTCTTT
.,15,TRBJ1-6,.,TRBV5-1,CASSPSGGDNSPLHF,TGCGCCAGCAGCCCCAGTGGGGGGGATAATTCACCCCTCCACTTT
.,16,TRBJ2-1,.,TRBV20-1,CSTHPGGVGNYNEQFF,TGCAGTACACACCCCGGCGGAGTCGGCAATTACAATGAGCAGTTCTTC
.,14,TRBJ2-1,.,TRBV28,CASSLVGSPDEQFF,TGTGCCAGCAGTTTAGTTGGTAGTCCGGATGAGCAGTTCTTC
.,13,TRBJ2-2,.,TRBV6-6,CATPMADTGELFF,TGTGCCACCCCGATGGCCGACACCGGGGAGCTGTTTTTT
.,15,TRBJ1-5,.,TRBV5-1,CASSFSGDSNQPQHF,TGCGCCAGCAGCTTTTCAGGGGATAGCAATCAGCCCCAGCATTTT
.,12,TRBJ1-4,.,TRBV2,CASSVGTRDPGF,TGTGCCAGCAGTGTGGGGACCAGGGACCCAGGTTTT
.,15,TRBJ2-7,.,TRBV6-5,CASSYPKGTAYEQYF,TGTGCCAGCAGTTACCCGAAGGGGACTGCCTACGAGCAGTACTTC
TRBD2,17,TRBJ2-2,.,TRBV7-8,CASSSLGLAFNTGELFF,TGTGCCAGCAGCTCGCTGGGACTAGCGTTTAACACCGGGGAGCTGTTTTTT
.,13,TRBJ2-7,.,TRBV2,CASSVTENYEQYF,TGTGCCAGCAGTGTCACAGAGAACTACGAGCAGTACTTC